Sequencing of this TCR beta chain was carried out in a study of T cells in Graves' hyperthyroidism and ophthalmopathy. Findings and limits, study-wide: In validation, the model predicted ophthalmopathy. These predictions came a median about 6.2 months before onset. Most thyroid clonotypes expanded above 0.001 appeared in blood too.

Comment on this clonotype: Its antigen is as yet unknown. Since no conserved phenylalanine or tryptophan closes the CDR3, a read error is the likely cause.

The CDR3 regions of TCR beta were amplified from RNA transcripts. When the TCR CDR3 underwent first-round RT-PCR, the HTBI primer set was used. TCRdb itself ran the multiplex PCR reads through MiXCR, one entry per CDR3 protein. The repertoire holds approximately 100,000 distinct CDR3 sequences, with about 45% as singletons. V gave up 3 bases and J gave up 9 bases, with 16 bases separating them. There are 14 residues in the CDR3. Germline-derived CDR1 and CDR2 are SGDLS and YYNGEE. The rearrangement uses TRBV9 and TRBJ2-1, with TRBD2 as a possible D gene (7 bases). The sequenced sample consisted of blood. The sequence was collected from a man aged 35-49 years with Graves' hyperthyroidism. The DNA of the CDR3 is TGTGCCAGCAGCGCCCGTGGGGGGGGCATTGAGCAGTTCTTA. Translating it yields CASSARGGGIEQFL.